This T cell receptor beta chain was sequenced during a study of blood T cell repertoires in COVID-19. Whole-study context: Whether acute or convalescent, the COVID-19 samples came from the United States, Italy and Spain.

Per the original methods: It was from reference gene primer amplification that nucleated cell counts were estimated. The protocol was immunoSEQ multiplex PCR, while the TCRdb copy is restricted to in-frame clones and leaves out a portion. That table supplies the V and J calls and clone size; D and trimming were determined from the DNA. The repertoire consists of 80,000 or so clones, with approximately 83% occurring once and the leading ten covering approximately 8.7%. Germline V gene sequence: CDR1 SGHNT, CDR2 YYREEE (reference sequence). V shed 4 bases and J shed 4 bases, with 14 bases lying between them. The CDR3 is 15 amino acids.

The TCR was taken from a human donor in a cohort sampled during active COVID-19. Specimen: peripheral blood. The V gene is TRBV5-4, the J gene TRBJ1-4, with a weak D call TRBD1 (5 bases). The CDR3 region has the DNA TGTGCCAGCAGCCATGGGGGGGATCGTAATGAAAAACTGTTTTTT. Residues: CASSHGGDRNEKLFF.